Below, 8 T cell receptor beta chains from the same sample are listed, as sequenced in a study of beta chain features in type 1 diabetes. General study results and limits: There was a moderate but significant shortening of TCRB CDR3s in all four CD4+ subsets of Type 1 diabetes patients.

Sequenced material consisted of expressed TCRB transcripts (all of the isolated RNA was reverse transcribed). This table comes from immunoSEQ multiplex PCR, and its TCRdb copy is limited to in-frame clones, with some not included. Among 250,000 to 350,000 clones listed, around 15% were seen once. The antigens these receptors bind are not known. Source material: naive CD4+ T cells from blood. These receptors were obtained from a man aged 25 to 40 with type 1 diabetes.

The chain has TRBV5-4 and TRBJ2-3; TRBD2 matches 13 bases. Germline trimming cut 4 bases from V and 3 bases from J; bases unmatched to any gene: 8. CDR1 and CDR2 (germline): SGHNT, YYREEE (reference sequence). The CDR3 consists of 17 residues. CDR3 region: CASSRPTSGRKTDTQYF. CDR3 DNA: TGTGCCAGCAGCCGCCCGACTAGCGGGAGGAAGACAGATACGCAGTATTTT.

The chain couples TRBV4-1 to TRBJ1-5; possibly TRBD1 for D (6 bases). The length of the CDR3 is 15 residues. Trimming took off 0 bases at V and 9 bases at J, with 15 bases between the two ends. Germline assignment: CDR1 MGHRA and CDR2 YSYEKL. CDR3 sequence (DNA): TGCGCCAGCAGCCAAGAGGACAGCCGAAGTAGGCCCCAGCATTTT. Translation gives CASSQEDSRSRPQHF.

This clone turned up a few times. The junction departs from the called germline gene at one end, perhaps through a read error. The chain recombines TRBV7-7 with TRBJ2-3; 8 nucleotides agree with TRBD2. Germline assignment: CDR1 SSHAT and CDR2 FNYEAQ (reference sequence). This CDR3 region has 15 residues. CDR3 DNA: TGTGCTAGCAGCGCGTCTAGCGGGTCCACAGATACGCAGTATTTT. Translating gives CASSASSGSTDTQYF.

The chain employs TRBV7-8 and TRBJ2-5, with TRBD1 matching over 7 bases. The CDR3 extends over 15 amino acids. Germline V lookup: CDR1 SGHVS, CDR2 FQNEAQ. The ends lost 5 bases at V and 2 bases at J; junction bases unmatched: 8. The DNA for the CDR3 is TGTGCCAGCAGCCCTTACCGGGACAGACAAGAGACCCAGTACTTC. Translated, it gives CASSPYRDRQETQYF.

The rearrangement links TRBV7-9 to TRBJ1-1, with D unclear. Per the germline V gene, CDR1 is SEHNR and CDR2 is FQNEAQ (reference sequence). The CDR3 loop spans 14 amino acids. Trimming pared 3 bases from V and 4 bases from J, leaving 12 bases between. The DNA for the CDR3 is TGTGCCAGCAGCTTGTCTCGTGCAGGCACTGAAGCTTTCTTT. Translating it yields CASSLSRAGTEAFF.

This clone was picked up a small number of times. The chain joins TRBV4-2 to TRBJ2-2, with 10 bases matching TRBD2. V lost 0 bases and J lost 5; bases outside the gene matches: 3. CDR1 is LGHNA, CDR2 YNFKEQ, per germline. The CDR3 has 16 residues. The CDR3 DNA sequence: TGTGCCAGCAGCCAAGATGGACTAGCGGTTACCGGGGAGCTGTTTTTT. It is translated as CASSQDGLAVTGELFF.

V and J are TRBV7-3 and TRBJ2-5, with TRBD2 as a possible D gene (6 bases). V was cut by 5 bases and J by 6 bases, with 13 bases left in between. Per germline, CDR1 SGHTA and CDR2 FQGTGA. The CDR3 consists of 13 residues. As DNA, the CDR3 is TGTGCCAGCAGCCCGGGACGGGAGAAGACCCAGTACTTC. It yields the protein CASSPGREKTQYF.

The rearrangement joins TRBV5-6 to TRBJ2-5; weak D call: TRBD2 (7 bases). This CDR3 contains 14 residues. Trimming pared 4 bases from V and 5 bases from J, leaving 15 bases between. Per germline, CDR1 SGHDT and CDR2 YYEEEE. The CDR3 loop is CASSLVGGGETQYF. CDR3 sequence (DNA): TGTGCCAGCAGCCTAGTAGGGGGAGGGGAGACCCAGTACTTC.